These 29 T cell receptor beta chains originate from one sample sequenced in a study of OX40 agonist ivuxolimab in advanced cancers. Repertoires were generated with immunoSEQ multiplex PCR, while TCRdb's copy carries only in-frame clones and drops some. The sample gives about 86,000 clones, around 90% of which show up once; approximately 1.5% is in the top ten. Sample: CD4+ or CD8+ T cells sorted from blood, taken in a trial of the OX40 agonist ivuxolimab. Every receptor here comes from an adult with an advanced solid tumor such as melanoma, head and neck, liver or kidney cancer.

The chain recombines TRBV11-2 with TRBJ1-4, with 9 positions matching TRBD1. The trim removed 5 bases at V and 8 bases at J, leaving 6 bases unmatched. CDR1 and CDR2 (germline): SGHAT, FQNNGV. CDR3 length: 14 residues. The CDR3 loop reads CASSRGQGAEKLFF. The CDR3 DNA reads TGTGCCAGCAGCCGGGGACAGGGCGCGGAAAAACTGTTTTTT.

The V call is TRBV7-3, the J call TRBJ1-1; D remains unclear. Germline V gene lookup returns CDR1 SGHTA and CDR2 FQGTGA. The ends were cut back, 4 bases at V and 6 bases at J, with 12 bases in the middle. The CDR3 extends over 13 amino acids. CDR3 region: CASSSMAGAEAFF. DNA for the CDR3: TGTGCCAGCAGCTCTATGGCTGGGGCTGAAGCTTTCTTT.

V gene TRBV7-8 combines with J gene TRBJ2-7; D is unresolved. This CDR3 is 14 amino acids long. V lost 2 bases, J lost 1 base, and 9 bases lay in between. CDR1 is SGHVS, CDR2 FQNEAQ, per germline. The CDR3 DNA follows: TGTGCCAGCAGCTTATCTACCGGATCCTACGAGCAGTACTTC. As protein: CASSLSTGSYEQYF.

The chain is built from TRBV5-1 and TRBJ2-1; D call uncertain. Germline V gene data show CDR1 as SGHRS and CDR2 as YFSETQ. V gave up 2 bases and J gave up 3 bases, with 12 bases separating them. The CDR3 loop spans 15 amino acids. CDR3 bases: TGCGCCAGCAGCTTAGCAATTTCGGGCTACAATGAGCAGTTCTTC. Encoded protein: CASSLAISGYNEQFF.

The V and J genes are TRBV21-1 and TRBJ2-7; TRBD1 is the table's D call and was not checked against the DNA. TRBV21-1 is a pseudogene locus. CDR3 length: 15 amino acids. CDR3 bases: TGTGCCAGCAGCAAAAGGGACAGGCCGTCTGACGAGCAGTACTTC. Translated: CASSKRDRPSDEQYF.

The rearrangement joins TRBV18 to TRBJ1-3, with a weak D call TRBD1 (5 bases). The CDR3 loop spans 15 amino acids. Germline loops: CDR1 KGHSH, CDR2 LQKENI. The V end lost 5 bases, the J end lost 0 bases, and 11 bases lay between the germline ends. This CDR3 reads CASSRGPGSGNTIYF. In nucleotides, the CDR3 is TGTGCCAGCTCAAGGGGACCAGGCTCTGGAAACACCATATATTTT.

This chain joins TRBV5-8 and TRBJ2-5; D is perhaps TRBD1 (6 bases). The CDR3 covers 16 residues. Trimming took 0 bases from V and 0 from J, leaving 12 bases between them. Germline V lookup: CDR1 SGHTS, CDR2 YDEGEE. In DNA, the CDR3 is TGTGCCAGCAGCTTGGGAACGGCAGGGGACCAAGAGACCCAGTACTTC. Its translation is CASSLGTAGDQETQYF.

This clone was observed a few times. The chain has TRBV7-2 and TRBJ2-4; D unclear. The germline V gene has CDR1 SGHTA and CDR2 FQGNSA. The CDR3 is 15 residues long. V was pared by 4 bases and J by 0 bases, with 10 bases between. For the CDR3, the DNA is TGTGCCAGCAGCTCATTTGACCTAGCCAAAAACATTCAGTACTTC. Translation: CASSSFDLAKNIQYF.

This chain uses TRBV6-1 with TRBJ2-2; D ambiguous. Germline CDR1 and CDR2: MNHNS and SASEGT. Trimming removed 5 bases from V and 2 bases from J, with 3 bases in between. The CDR3 runs 12 residues. The CDR3 DNA reads as TGTGCCAGCAGTCCAAACACCGGGGAGCTGTTTTTT. Its protein is CASSPNTGELFF.

The rearrangement uses TRBV11-3 and TRBJ2-3; the match to TRBD2 covers 7 bases. V was pared by 5 bases and J by 4 bases, with 0 bases of the junction left unmatched. In germline, CDR1 is SGHNT, CDR2 YENEEA. The CDR3 sequence is 12 residues long. CDR3 in amino acids: CASSRGADTQYF. The CDR3 bases are TGTGCCAGCAGCCGGGGGGCAGATACGCAGTATTTT.

The V gene is TRBV4-2, the J gene TRBJ1-3; D ambiguous. Germline assignment: CDR1 LGHNA and CDR2 YNFKEQ. V lost 3 bases to trimming and J lost 2 bases, with 11 bases between them. CDR3 length equals 15 residues. Here the CDR3 reads CASSHAQAAGNTIYF. The CDR3, as DNA: TGTGCCAGCAGCCATGCCCAGGCAGCTGGAAACACCATATATTTT.

The chain combines TRBV30 with TRBJ1-3; possible D gene TRBD1, 6 bases. Germline CDR1 GTSNPN, CDR2 SVGIG (reference sequence). V was trimmed by 4 bases and J by 8 bases, leaving 18 bases between them. The CDR3 runs 14 residues. CDR3 nucleotides: TGTGCCTGGACCAGGGGCGGCGATGGGCACACCATATATTTT. Its translation: CAWTRGGDGHTIYF.

This chain joins TRBV7-9 and TRBJ2-1, with D perhaps matching TRBD2 (5 bases). V shed 1 base and J shed 4 bases, with 11 bases lying between them. CDR3 size: 15 residues. Germline V gene data show CDR1 as SEHNR and CDR2 as FQNEAQ (reference sequence). The DNA of the CDR3 is TGTGCCAGCAGCTTAGGACTACCTCTTTACAATGAGCAGTTCTTC. Its translation: CASSLGLPLYNEQFF.

V and J are TRBV7-8 and TRBJ2-5, with TRBD2 matching 12 bases. CDR1 is SGHVS, CDR2 FQNEAQ, per germline. The CDR3 consists of 15 residues. Trimming at V came to 5 bases and at J to 5 bases, leaving 6 bases not matched to a gene. In DNA, the CDR3 is TGTGCCAGCAGCATCCGGACTAGCGGGATCGAGACCCAGTACTTC. It specifies CASSIRTSGIETQYF.

The chain is built from TRBV18 and TRBJ2-1; no clear D. This CDR3 contains 13 residues. Deletions cut 5 bases from V and 5 bases from J, with 10 bases between. Germline V gives CDR1 KGHSH, CDR2 LQKENI. The CDR3 sequence is CASSSSGDNEQFF. CDR3 DNA sequence: TGTGCCAGCTCATCCTCAGGAGACAATGAGCAGTTCTTC. Filled out from reference TRBV18 and TRBJ2-1, the complete variable domain reads NAGVMQNPRHLVRRRGQEARLRCSPMKGHSHVYWYRQLPEEGLKFMVYLQKENIIDESGMPKERFSAEFPKEGPSILRIQQVVRGDSAAYFCASSSSGDNEQFFGPGTRLTVL.

This sequence joins TRBV5-1 and TRBJ1-1, with TRBD1 as a possible D gene (5 bases). The germline CDR1 and CDR2 sequences are SGHRS and YFSETQ. Trimming removed 6 bases at V and 5 bases at J, with 14 bases between. There are 13 residues in the CDR3. CDR3 loop: CASMFGAGTEAFF. CDR3 in DNA: TGCGCCAGCATGTTTGGGGCCGGTACTGAAGCTTTCTTT. Full variable domain (remainder filled in from reference TRBV5-1 and TRBJ1-1): KAGVTQTPRYLIKTRGQQVTLSCSPISGHRSVSWYQQTPGQGLQFLFEYFSETQRNKGNFPGRFSGRQFSNSRSEMNVSTLELGDSALYLCASMFGAGTEAFFGQGTRLTVV.

The table lists this clone with a few counts. The CDR3 sequence: CASSLGVGRVNTEAFF. For the CDR3, the DNA is TGTGCCAGCAGTTTAGGGGTAGGGAGGGTGAACACTGAAGCTTTCTTT. The V and J genes are TRBV27 and TRBJ1-1; no firm D call. V was cut by 2 bases and J by 0 bases, with 13 bases left in between. CDR1 MNHEY and CDR2 SMNVEV come from the germline V gene (reference sequence). The CDR3 has 16 amino acids.

The CDR3 sequence: CASSPFTDTGELFF. In DNA form, the CDR3 reads TGTGCCAGCAGCCCTTTCACCGATACTGGGGAGCTGTTTTTT. This chain connects TRBV9 to TRBJ2-2; D is undetermined. The CDR3 loop spans 14 amino acids. V lost 4 bases to trimming and J lost 8 bases, with 15 bases between them. Germline CDR1 is SGDLS and CDR2 is YYNGEE.

The V gene is TRBV6-1, the J gene TRBJ2-6, with no clear D. The CDR3 consists of 15 residues. V was clipped by 1 base and J by 0 bases, with 4 bases between them. Germline values: CDR1 MNHNS, CDR2 SASEGT. CDR3 amino acids: CASSEGLSGANVLTF. The CDR3 DNA reads TGTGCCAGCAGTGAAGGCCTCTCTGGGGCCAACGTCCTGACTTTC.

The chain links TRBV4-3 to TRBJ1-6; D not resolved. Germline values: CDR1 LGHNA, CDR2 YSLEER. Trimming took 1 base from V and 7 from J, leaving 8 bases between them. The CDR3 has 14 residues. This CDR3 is CASSQGNENSPLHF. The CDR3, as DNA: TGCGCCAGCAGCCAAGGTAACGAAAATTCACCCCTCCACTTT.

This chain joins TRBV27 and TRBJ1-1, with unresolved D. Per germline, CDR1 MNHEY and CDR2 SMNVEV (reference sequence). The CDR3 contains 16 residues. The V gene lost 6 bases and the J gene lost 3 bases, with 20 bases spanning the gap. CDR3 loop: CASSRSSQILYTEAFF. CDR3 coding DNA: TGTGCCAGCAGCCGATCTTCACAAATACTCTACACTGAAGCTTTCTTT.

The chain is built from TRBV19 and TRBJ2-7; TRBD1 aligns across 7 bases. The CDR3 is 13 residues long. In germline, CDR1 is LNHDA, CDR2 SQIVND (reference sequence). The V segment lost 5 bases and the J segment 0 bases; nucleotides outside the gene matches: 1. The CDR3 DNA follows: TGTGCCAGTAGTCGGGACAGCTCCTACGAGCAGTACTTC. Its translation is CASSRDSSYEQYF.

The rearrangement uses TRBV18 and TRBJ1-2; 8 bases agree with TRBD1. This CDR3 has 12 amino acids. The germline V gene encodes CDR1 KGHSH and CDR2 LQKENI. J gave up 8 bases and V 3 bases, and 2 bases lay outside the gene matches. This chain's CDR3 is CASSPDRGGYTF. CDR3 DNA: TGTGCCAGCTCACCCGACAGGGGCGGCTACACCTTC.

The V and J genes are TRBV19 and TRBJ2-2, with D perhaps matching TRBD1 (8 bases). The CDR3 covers 14 residues. The V gene's germline CDR1 is LNHDA and CDR2 SQIVND (reference sequence). Trimming cost V 7 bases and J 5 bases, with 14 bases left between them. The CDR3 region has the DNA TGTGCCAGTACGGGGGGACAGGCGACCGGGGAGCTGTTTTTT. Its protein product is CASTGGQATGELFF. The full variable domain, completed using reference TRBV19 and TRBJ2-2, is DGGITQSPKYLFRKEGQNVTLSCEQNLNHDAMYWYRQDPGQGLRLIYYSQIVNDFQKGDIAEGYSVSREKKESFPLTVTSAQKNPTAFYLCASTGGQATGELFFGEGSRLTVL.

The chain uses TRBV5-4 and TRBJ2-1, with D possibly being TRBD2 (7 bases). This CDR3 is built from 15 residues. From germline, CDR1 is SGHNT and CDR2 YYREEE (reference sequence). V lost 4 bases and J 2 bases, leaving 13 bases between the germline ends. The CDR3 spells CASSTGGTTYNEQFF. The CDR3 nucleotides are TGTGCCAGCAGCACCGGGGGGACAACCTACAATGAGCAGTTCTTC.

The V gene is TRBV9, the J gene TRBJ2-5, with D unclear. The germline V and J ends were trimmed by 0 bases and 1 base, with 7 bases remaining between them. The CDR3 covers 14 residues. Germline CDR1 reads SGDLS; CDR2 reads YYNGEE. CDR3 residues: CASSVDTAQETQYF. The CDR3 bases are TGTGCCAGCAGCGTAGACACAGCCCAAGAGACCCAGTACTTC.

The chain carries TRBV11-3 and TRBJ2-1; D remains ambiguous. CDR3 length: 15 amino acids. Trimming took off 0 bases at V and 4 bases at J, with 10 bases between the two ends. Looked up from germline, CDR1 is SGHNT and CDR2 is YENEEA. This chain's CDR3 is CASSLETQGYNEQFF. The CDR3 coding sequence is TGTGCCAGCAGCTTAGAGACACAAGGATACAATGAGCAGTTCTTC.

The V call is TRBV25-1, the J call TRBJ2-5, with D perhaps matching TRBD1 (6 bases). The better agreement between TRBJ2-7 and the DNA end casts doubt on the J call. Germline V lookup: CDR1 MGHDK, CDR2 SYGVNS. The CDR3 length is 15 residues. The CDR3 DNA is TGTGCCAGCAGTGTTTCGGGACACAAAAACTACGAGCAGTACTTC. Translating it yields CASSVSGHKNYEQYF.

This chain uses TRBV10-3 with TRBJ1-5, with 7 bases that match TRBD1. This CDR3 region has 22 residues. V lost 3 bases to trimming and J lost 0 bases; unmatched junction nucleotides: 23. Germline V CDR1 and CDR2: ENHRY, SYGVKD. CDR3 sequence: CAISDFSAKPTGNASSNQPQHF. The CDR3, as DNA: TGTGCCATCAGTGATTTTTCAGCTAAACCGACAGGGAATGCCTCTAGCAATCAGCCCCAGCATTTT.